The 11 T cell receptor beta chains reported below all come from one sample, sequenced in a study of radiotherapy plus CTLA-4 blockade in lung cancer. Here immunoSEQ multiplex PCR was the method, and the copy in TCRdb shows in-frame clones only, minus some. The sample holds roughly 63,000 clones; around 74% are singletons and the top ten take roughly 8%. The sample consisted of peripheral blood, taken from a patient treated with radiotherapy plus ipilimumab. The receptors were gathered from a human donor with non-small cell lung cancer whose response to radiotherapy plus ipilimumab could not be evaluated.

In this sample, this clone turned up once. The rearrangement joins TRBV11-1 to TRBJ1-3, with D possibly matching TRBD1 (5 bases). V was trimmed by 4 bases and J by 1 base, leaving 14 bases between them. CDR3 length: 16 residues. In germline, CDR1 is SGHAT, CDR2 FQDESV (reference sequence). The CDR3 sequence: CASSSRTTGSGNTIYF. CDR3 nucleotide sequence: TGTGCCAGCAGCTCGAGGACAACTGGATCTGGAAACACCATATATTTT. The whole variable domain, filled in from reference TRBV11-1 and TRBJ1-3, reads EAEVAQSPRYKITEKSQAVAFWCDPISGHATLYWYRQILGQGPELLVQFQDESVVDDSQLPKDRFSAERLKGVDSTLKIQPAELGDSAMYLCASSSRTTGSGNTIYFGEGSWLTVV.

V usage is TRBV7-2 and J usage is TRBJ1-6; 7 positions agree with TRBD1. CDR1 is SGHTA and CDR2 is FQGNSA in the germline V gene. This CDR3 contains 17 residues. Germline trimming cut 5 bases from V and 0 bases from J; bases unmatched to any gene: 7. The CDR3 DNA reads TGTGCCAGCAGCATTCTAGGGGACAGCTCCTATAATTCACCCCTCCACTTT. Translation gives CASSILGDSSYNSPLHF.

The rearrangement joins TRBV28 to TRBJ2-7; 8 nucleotides agree with TRBD1. The germline V gene has CDR1 MDHEN and CDR2 SYDVKM. The J segment lost 12 bases and the V segment lost 4 bases, leaving 8 bases of the junction unmatched. The CDR3 totals 12 residues. The CDR3 DNA follows: TGTGCCAGCAGTTCCCGGTCAGGGGGCAGGTACTTC. Translation gives CASSSRSGGRYF.

The chain recombines TRBV2 with TRBJ2-2; 10 bases map to TRBD1. Germline V gene data show CDR1 as SNHLY and CDR2 as FYNNEI. The CDR3 length is 14 residues. J lost 5 bases, V lost 7 bases, and 4 bases had no gene match. The DNA of the CDR3 is TGTGCCAGCACGACAGGGGGCTGGACCGGGGAGCTGTTTTTT. Translated, it gives CASTTGGWTGELFF.

The CDR3 reads CASSLVTSSGNQPQHF. In DNA, the CDR3 is TGTGCCAGCAGCTTGGTAACCTCCTCGGGCAATCAGCCCCAGCATTTT. This sequence joins TRBV5-6 and TRBJ1-5; D is undetermined. V was clipped by 0 bases and J by 2 bases, with 12 bases between them. The V gene's germline CDR1 is SGHDT and CDR2 YYEEEE. This CDR3 spans 16 amino acids. The entire variable domain, with the rest obtained from reference TRBV5-6 and TRBJ1-5, is as follows: DAGVTQSPTHLIKTRGQQVTLRCSPKSGHDTVSWYQQALGQGPQFIFQYYEEEERQRGNFPDRFSGHQFPNYSSELNVNALLLGDSALYLCASSLVTSSGNQPQHFGDGTRLSIL.

V usage is TRBV6-1 and J usage is TRBJ2-1, with 8 nucleotides matching TRBD2. CDR1 is MNHNS, CDR2 SASEGT, per germline. V lost 5 bases and J lost 8; bases outside the gene matches: 8. There are 14 residues in the CDR3. The CDR3 is CASSPIAGWDEQFF. The CDR3 nucleotides are TGTGCCAGCAGTCCGATAGCGGGATGGGATGAGCAGTTCTTC.

This clone occurred once. The rearrangement uses TRBV7-2 and TRBJ1-2; D gene unclear. V was pared by 1 base and J by 3 bases, with 9 bases between. The germline CDR1 and CDR2 sequences are SGHTA and FQGNSA. The length of the CDR3 is 14 residues. The CDR3, as DNA: TGTGCCAGCAGCTTAGGAAACGAGGACTATGGCTACACCTTC. This encodes CASSLGNEDYGYTF. Full variable domain (remainder filled in from reference TRBV7-2 and TRBJ1-2): GAGVSQSPSNKVTEKGKDVELRCDPISGHTALYWYRQSLGQGLEFLIYFQGNSAPDKSGLPSDRFSAERTGGSVSTLTIQRTQQEDSAVYLCASSLGNEDYGYTFGSGTRLTVV.

The genes are TRBV18 and TRBJ1-5; 8 nucleotides line up with TRBD1. Looked up from germline, CDR1 is KGHSH and CDR2 is LQKENI. This CDR3 has 14 amino acids. Trimming at V came to 5 bases and at J to 2 bases, leaving 2 bases not matched to a gene. CDR3: CASSTGGGNQPQHF. CDR3 nucleotide sequence: TGTGCCAGCTCAACAGGGGGTGGCAATCAGCCCCAGCATTTT.

The chain combines TRBV28 with TRBJ1-4, with D maybe TRBD1 (6 bases). Trimming shortened V by 3 bases and J by 7 bases, and 18 bases separated the two germline ends. There are 16 residues in the CDR3. Germline V gives CDR1 MDHEN, CDR2 SYDVKM. The CDR3: CASSLGVDRAAEKLFF. The CDR3 DNA is TGTGCCAGCAGTTTGGGGGTGGACAGAGCCGCTGAAAAACTGTTTTTT. Full variable domain (remainder filled in from reference TRBV28 and TRBJ1-4): DVKVTQSSRYLVKRTGEKVFLECVQDMDHENMFWYRQDPGLGLRLIYFSYDVKMKEKGDIPEGYSVSREKKERFSLILESASTNQTSMYLCASSLGVDRAAEKLFFGSGTQLSVL.

This clone is a singleton in its sample. The gene calls are TRBV4-1 and TRBJ2-1, with 7 bases matching TRBD1. Germline V gene lookup returns CDR1 MGHRA and CDR2 YSYEKL. This CDR3 has 15 amino acids. The V and J ends lost 5 bases and 0 bases, in that order; junction bases with no gene match: 4. CDR3 sequence: CASSVDRSSYNEQFF. DNA for the CDR3: TGCGCCAGCAGCGTGGACAGGAGCTCCTACAATGAGCAGTTCTTC.

The DNA of the CDR3 is TGTGCCAGCAGTCAGGGGACAGAGGTCATTCAGTACTTC. It translates to CASSQGTEVIQYF. The chain is built from TRBV27 and TRBJ2-4; 7 bases are shared with TRBD1. Losses at the gene ends were 5 bases for V and 9 bases for J; bases not matched to a gene: 7. The CDR3 covers 13 residues. Germline assignment: CDR1 MNHEY and CDR2 SMNVEV (reference sequence).